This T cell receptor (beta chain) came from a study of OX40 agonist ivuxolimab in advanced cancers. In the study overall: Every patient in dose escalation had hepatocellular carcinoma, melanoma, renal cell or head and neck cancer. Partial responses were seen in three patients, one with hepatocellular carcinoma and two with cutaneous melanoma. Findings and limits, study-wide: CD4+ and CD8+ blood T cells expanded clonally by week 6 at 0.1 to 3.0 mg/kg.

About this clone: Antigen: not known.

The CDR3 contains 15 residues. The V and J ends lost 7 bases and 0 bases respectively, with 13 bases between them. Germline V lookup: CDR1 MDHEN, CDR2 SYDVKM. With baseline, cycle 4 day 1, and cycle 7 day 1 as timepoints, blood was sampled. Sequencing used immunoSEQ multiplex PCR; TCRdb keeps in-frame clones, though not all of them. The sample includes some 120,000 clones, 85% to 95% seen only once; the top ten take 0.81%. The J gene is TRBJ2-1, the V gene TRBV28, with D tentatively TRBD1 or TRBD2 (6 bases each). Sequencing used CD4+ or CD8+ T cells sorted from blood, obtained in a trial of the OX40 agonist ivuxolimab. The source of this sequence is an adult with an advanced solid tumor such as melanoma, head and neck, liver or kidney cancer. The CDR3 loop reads CASTKGGSSYNEQFF. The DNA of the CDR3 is TGTGCCAGCACCAAAGGGGGGAGCTCCTACAATGAGCAGTTCTTC.